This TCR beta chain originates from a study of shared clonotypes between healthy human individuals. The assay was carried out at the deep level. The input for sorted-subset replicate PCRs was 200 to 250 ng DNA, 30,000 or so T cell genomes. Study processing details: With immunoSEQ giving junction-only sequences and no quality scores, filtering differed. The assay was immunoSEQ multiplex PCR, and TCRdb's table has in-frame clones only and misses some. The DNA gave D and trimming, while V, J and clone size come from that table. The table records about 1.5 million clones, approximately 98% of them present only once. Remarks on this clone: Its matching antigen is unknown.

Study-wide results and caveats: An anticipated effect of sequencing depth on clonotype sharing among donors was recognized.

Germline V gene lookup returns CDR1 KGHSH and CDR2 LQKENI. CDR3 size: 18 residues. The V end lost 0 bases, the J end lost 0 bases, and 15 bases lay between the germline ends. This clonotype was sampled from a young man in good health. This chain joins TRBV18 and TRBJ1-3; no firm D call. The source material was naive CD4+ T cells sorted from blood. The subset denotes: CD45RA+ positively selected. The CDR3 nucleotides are TGTGCCAGCTCACCACCGAATTATAGCGGGGACTCTGGAAACACCATATATTTT. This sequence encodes CASSPPNYSGDSGNTIYF.